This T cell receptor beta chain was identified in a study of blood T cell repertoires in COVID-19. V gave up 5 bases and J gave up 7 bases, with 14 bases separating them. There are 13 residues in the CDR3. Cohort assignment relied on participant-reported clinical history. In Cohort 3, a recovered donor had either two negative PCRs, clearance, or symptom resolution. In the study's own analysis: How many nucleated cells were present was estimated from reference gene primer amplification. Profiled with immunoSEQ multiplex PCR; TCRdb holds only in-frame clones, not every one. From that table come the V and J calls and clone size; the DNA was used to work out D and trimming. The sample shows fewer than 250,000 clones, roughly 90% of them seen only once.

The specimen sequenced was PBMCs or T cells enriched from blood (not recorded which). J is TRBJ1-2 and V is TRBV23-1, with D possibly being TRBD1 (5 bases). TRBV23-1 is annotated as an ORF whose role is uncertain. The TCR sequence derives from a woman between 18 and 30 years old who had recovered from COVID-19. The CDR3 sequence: CASSYQTAFGYTF. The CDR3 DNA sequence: TGCGCCAGCAGTTATCAGACAGCGTTTGGCTACACCTTC.